The following is a T cell receptor (beta chain) sequence with its context. Its antigen is unidentified. TCR beta from blood CD8+ and CD4+ T cells was sequenced. With 3 bases removed from V and 5 bases from J, the gap between germline ends came to 4 bases. The CDR3 covers 10 residues. Germline V CDR1 and CDR2: DFQATT, SNEGSKA (reference sequence). These data are taken from a study of CD8 T cells in Susac syndrome. Overall study results and limits: Acknowledgment was made by the study that its TCR sequencing and HLA analysis involved a relatively small number of individuals.

The authors reverse transcribed roughly 0.5 to 1 ug RNA with random hexamers. TCRdb passed the immunoSEQ multiplex PCR reads through MiXCR, listing each CDR3 protein once. The sample contains 230,000 or so distinct CDR3 sequences, around 96% of which appear only once. The sequence derives from a human donor with multiple sclerosis. The rearrangement links TRBV20-1 to TRBJ2-5, with D unresolved. Sequencing was carried out using CD4+ T cells from PBMCs. The CDR3 sequence is CSASDETQYF. The CDR3 region has the DNA TGCAGTGCTAGTGATGAGACCCAGTACTTC.